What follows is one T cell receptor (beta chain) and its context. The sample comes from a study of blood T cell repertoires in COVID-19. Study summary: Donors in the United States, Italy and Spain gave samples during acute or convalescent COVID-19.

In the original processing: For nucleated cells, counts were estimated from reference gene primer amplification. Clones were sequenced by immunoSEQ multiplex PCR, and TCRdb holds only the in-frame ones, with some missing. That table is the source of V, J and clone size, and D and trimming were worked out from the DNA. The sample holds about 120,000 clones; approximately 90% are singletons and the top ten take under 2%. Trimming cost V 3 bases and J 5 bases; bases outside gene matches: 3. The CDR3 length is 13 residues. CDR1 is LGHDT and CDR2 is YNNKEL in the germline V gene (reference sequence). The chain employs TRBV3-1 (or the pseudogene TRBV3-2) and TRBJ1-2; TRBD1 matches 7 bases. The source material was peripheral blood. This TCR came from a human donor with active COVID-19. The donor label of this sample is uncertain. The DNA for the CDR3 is TGTGCCAGCAGCCAGGGGACAGAGTATGGCTACACCTTC. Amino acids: CASSQGTEYGYTF.